The source of this TCR beta chain is a study of identical twins. cDNA carried unique molecular identifiers, and a universal primer site was added by template switching. TCRdb reanalysed the 5' RACE reads using MiXCR and keeps one entry per CDR3 protein. This table holds hundreds of thousands of distinct CDR3 sequences, approximately 25% found once. On this clonotype: Its antigen is unidentified.

Overall study results and limits: Memory repertoires lacked the insertion deficit that abundant cord blood beta clonotypes showed. Those out-of-frame alpha sequences shared by twins showed an excess of low generation probability.

With V trimmed by 4 bases and J by 3 bases, 3 bases remained unmatched. The CDR3 consists of 14 residues. Germline CDR1 is SGHNT and CDR2 is YYREEE (reference sequence). The sample was also reused in another study, on T cells expressing NK-cell markers.

The V and J genes are TRBV5-4 and TRBJ1-1; the match to TRBD1 covers 10 bases. The origin of this receptor is a woman younger than 35 in good health. Sequenced: CD4+ T cells sorted from blood. The CDR3, as DNA: TGTGCCAGCAGCCCCGGGACAGGGGACACTGAAGCTTTCTTT. Translation: CASSPGTGDTEAFF.